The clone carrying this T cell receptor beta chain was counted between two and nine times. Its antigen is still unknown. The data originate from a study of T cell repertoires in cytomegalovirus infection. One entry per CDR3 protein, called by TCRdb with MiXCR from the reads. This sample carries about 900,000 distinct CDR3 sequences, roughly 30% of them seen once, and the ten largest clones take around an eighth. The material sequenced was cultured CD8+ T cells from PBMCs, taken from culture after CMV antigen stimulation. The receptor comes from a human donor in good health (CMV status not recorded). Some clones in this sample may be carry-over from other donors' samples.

The CDR3 DNA reads as TGTGCCAGCAGTTTAGCAAGGCAGGGGGCCTATAATTCACCCCTCCACTTT. Protein sequence: CASSLARQGAYNSPLHF. The chain is built from TRBV12-3 or TRBV12-4 and TRBJ1-6, with 7 nucleotides matching TRBD1. This CDR3 is 17 amino acids long. Trimming at V came to 0 bases and at J to 2 bases, leaving 4 bases not matched to a gene.